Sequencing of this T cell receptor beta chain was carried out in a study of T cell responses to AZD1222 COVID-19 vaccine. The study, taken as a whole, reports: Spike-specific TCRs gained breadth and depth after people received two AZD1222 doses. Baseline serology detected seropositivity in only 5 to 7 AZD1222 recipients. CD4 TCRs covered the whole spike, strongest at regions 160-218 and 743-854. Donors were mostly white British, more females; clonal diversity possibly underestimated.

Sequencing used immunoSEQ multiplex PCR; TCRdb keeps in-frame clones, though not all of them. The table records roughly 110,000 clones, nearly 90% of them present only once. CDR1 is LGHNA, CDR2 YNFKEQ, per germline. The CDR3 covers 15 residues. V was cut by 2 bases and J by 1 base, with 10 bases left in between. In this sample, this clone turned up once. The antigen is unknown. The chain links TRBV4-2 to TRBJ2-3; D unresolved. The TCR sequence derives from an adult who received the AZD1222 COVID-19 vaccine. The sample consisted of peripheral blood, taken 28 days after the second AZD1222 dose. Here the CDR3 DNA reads TGTGCCAGCAGCCAAATCTCGACGGGCACAGATACGCAGTATTTT. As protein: CASSQISTGTDTQYF.